These 16 T cell receptor beta chains share one sample of origin, sequenced in a study of CD8 T cells in ankylosing spondylitis. The study's findings and limits: In ankylosing spondylitis blood, a motif of 7 to 9 highly homologous TCR beta variants appeared characteristic.

For these receptors, no antigen is known. MiXCR, applied by TCRdb to the 5' RACE reads, yields one record per CDR3 protein. The data contain about 420,000 distinct CDR3 sequences, more than 20% of them singletons. Sequencing used blood, either unsorted or a sorted T cell fraction (not recorded which). All receptors come from a male donor with ankylosing spondylitis.

The J gene is TRBJ2-3, the V gene TRBV5-1, with 9 positions matching TRBD2. V shed 3 bases and J 2 bases; nucleotides not matched to a gene: 4. Germline V gene data show CDR1 as SGHRS and CDR2 as YFSETQ. There are 15 residues in the CDR3. DNA for the CDR3: TGCGCCAGCAGCTATTCTAGCGGGGCCACAGATACGCAGTATTTT. This translates into CASSYSSGATDTQYF. Based on the CDR3 plus reference TRBV5-1 and TRBJ2-3, the full variable domain is KAGVTQTPRYLIKTRGQQVTLSCSPISGHRSVSWYQQTPGQGLQFLFEYFSETQRNKGNFPGRFSGRQFSNSRSEMNVSTLELGDSALYLCASSYSSGATDTQYFGPGTRLTVL.

This clonotype was seen only a few times. This rearrangement joins TRBV29-1 to TRBJ1-1, with a tentative D call TRBD1 (6 bases). This CDR3 region has 11 residues. With 2 bases removed from V and 11 bases from J, the gap between germline ends came to 12 bases. In germline, CDR1 is SQVTM, CDR2 ANQGSEA. Written as DNA, the CDR3 is TGCAGCGTTGAACAGGGGTTCTCGGCTTTCTTT. The encoded protein is CSVEQGFSAFF.

This clonotype appeared a few times. The chain links TRBV18 to TRBJ1-3; D gene ambiguous. Trimming pared 3 bases from V and 0 bases from J, leaving 9 bases between. Germline assignment: CDR1 KGHSH and CDR2 LQKENI. The CDR3 length is 15 residues. The CDR3, as DNA: TGTGCCAGCTCACCGGCGACAAACTCTGGAAACACCATATATTTT. This translates into CASSPATNSGNTIYF.

This chain connects TRBV20-1 to TRBJ2-1, with TRBD2 identical over 11 bases. The CDR3 consists of 17 residues. Germline V gene lookup returns CDR1 DFQATT and CDR2 SNEGSKA (reference sequence). V lost 6 bases to trimming and J lost 1 base; unmatched junction nucleotides: 11. CDR3 bases: TGCAGTGCCCCCGCCGGGACTAGCGGAGTTTCCTACAATGAGCAGTTCTTC. Translation gives CSAPAGTSGVSYNEQFF.

This clonotype was observed a handful of times. The genes are TRBV7-9 and TRBJ1-2, with D unclear. The V and J ends lost 1 base and 8 bases respectively, with 14 bases between them. This CDR3 region has 14 residues. Per the germline V gene, CDR1 is SEHNR and CDR2 is FQNEAQ (reference sequence). This CDR3 is CASSLDDGGRGYTF. The CDR3 bases are TGTGCCAGCAGCTTAGACGACGGCGGGAGAGGCTACACCTTC. Based on the CDR3 plus reference TRBV7-9 and TRBJ1-2, the full variable domain is DTGVSQNPRHKITKRGQNVTFRCDPISEHNRLYWYRQTLGQGPEFLTYFQNEAQLEKSRLLSDRFSAERPKGSFSTLEIQRTEQGDSAMYLCASSLDDGGRGYTFGSGTRLTVV.

In its sample, this clonotype was seen many times. The genes are TRBV4-2 and TRBJ2-1; the match to TRBD2 covers 8 bases. The CDR3 extends over 17 amino acids. Germline CDR1 is LGHNA and CDR2 is YNFKEQ. V was clipped by 4 bases and J by 0 bases; unmatched bases: 8. This CDR3 reads CASSRNSGTSSYNEQFF. The CDR3 DNA reads as TGTGCCAGCAGCCGTAATAGCGGGACGAGCTCCTACAATGAGCAGTTCTTC.

For this clonotype: This sequence may be a read error, since a much larger clone differs from it by one base. The rearrangement links TRBV29-1 to TRBJ2-5, with D possibly matching TRBD2 (6 bases). The V gene's germline CDR1 is SQVTM and CDR2 ANQGSEA. V was shortened by 5 bases and J by 4 bases, with 11 bases between the two germline ends. The length of the CDR3 is 12 residues. DNA of the CDR3: TGCAGCGTTCTACCAGCGGGAGAGACCCAGTACTTC. Its translation is CSVLPAGETQYF.

The chain combines TRBV10-3 with TRBJ2-3; 10 nucleotides match TRBD1. The germline V gene has CDR1 ENHRY and CDR2 SYGVKD. This CDR3 has 16 amino acids. V shed 11 bases, J shed 2 bases, and the junction held 13 bases outside the gene matches. This CDR3 is CAAERQGAKLTDTQYF. CDR3 sequence (DNA): TGTGCCGCCGAACGACAGGGGGCGAAACTCACAGATACGCAGTATTTT.

This clonotype occurred a few times. V and J are TRBV25-1 and TRBJ2-2; D may be TRBD1 (5 bases). V was shortened by 3 bases and J by 6 bases, with 14 bases between the two germline ends. The CDR3 is made up of 15 amino acids. Germline V CDR1 and CDR2: MGHDK, SYGVNS. CDR3 amino acids: CASSDPSWGPGELFF. CDR3 nucleotide sequence: TGTGCCAGCAGTGATCCCTCCTGGGGCCCCGGGGAGCTGTTTTTT.

This clonotype was seen a handful of times. The chain combines TRBV4-2 with TRBJ2-5; 8 bases are shared with TRBD2. Trimming cost V 0 bases and J 5 bases; bases outside gene matches: 8. The CDR3 has 16 residues. Germline CDR1 is LGHNA and CDR2 is YNFKEQ. CDR3 in amino acids: CASSQDGRALWETQYF. CDR3 DNA sequence: TGTGCCAGCAGCCAAGACGGGAGGGCCTTGTGGGAGACCCAGTACTTC.

This clonotype was detected only a few times. The genes are TRBV28 and TRBJ2-3; possible D gene TRBD2, 6 bases. This CDR3 spans 14 amino acids. Looked up from germline, CDR1 is MDHEN and CDR2 is SYDVKM. V gave up 8 bases and J gave up 0 bases, with 12 bases separating them. CDR3 sequence: CASLGGTSTDTQYF. In DNA form, the CDR3 reads TGTGCCAGCCTGGGGGGAACTAGCACAGATACGCAGTATTTT.

The V and J genes are TRBV4-3 and TRBJ1-5, with D unresolved. From germline, CDR1 is LGHNA and CDR2 YSLEER. V was cut by 0 bases and J by 5 bases, with 11 bases left in between. CDR3 length: 15 residues. Here the CDR3 DNA reads TGCGCCAGCAGCCAAGACCCCGGGAGCCATCAGCCCCAGCATTTT. This encodes CASSQDPGSHQPQHF.

This clonotype turned up a few times. The chain joins TRBV20-1 to TRBJ2-5, with TRBD1 identical over 8 bases. Germline V gene data show CDR1 as DFQATT and CDR2 as SNEGSKA (reference sequence). The CDR3 runs 12 residues. V shed 6 bases, J shed 5 bases, and the junction held 5 bases outside the gene matches. The CDR3, as DNA: TGCAGTGCCCAGGGGGCTGGGGAGACCCAGTACTTC. It encodes CSAQGAGETQYF.

This clonotype was counted a few times. The chain has TRBV5-1 and TRBJ1-1; the match to TRBD1 covers 7 bases. Germline CDR1 and CDR2: SGHRS and YFSETQ. The junction had 15 bases not matched to a gene; V was cut back by 4 bases and J by 6 bases. The CDR3 sequence is 16 residues long. Here the CDR3 DNA reads TGCGCCAGCAGCCTGACTAGGGCCCGACAGGGTGCTGAAGCTTTCTTT. Translating gives CASSLTRARQGAEAFF.

This chain joins TRBV7-8 and TRBJ2-7; 8 bases fit TRBD1. The CDR3 extends over 16 amino acids. J was trimmed by 2 bases and V by 5 bases; bases with no gene match: 11. Germline V gene lookup returns CDR1 SGHVS and CDR2 FQNEAQ. CDR3 protein: CASSDDRGLTTYEQYF. The CDR3 coding sequence is TGTGCCAGCAGCGACGACAGGGGCCTAACCACCTACGAGCAGTACTTC.

This clonotype appeared a few times. V usage is TRBV5-1 and J usage is TRBJ1-6; D may be TRBD1 (6 bases). CDR1 SGHRS and CDR2 YFSETQ come from the germline V gene. The CDR3 consists of 15 residues. Trimming took off 7 bases at V and 5 bases at J, with 16 bases between the two ends. The CDR3 DNA is TGCGCCAGCGGTCTTGGACAGCAAGATAATTCACCCCTCCACTTT. Its translation is CASGLGQQDNSPLHF.